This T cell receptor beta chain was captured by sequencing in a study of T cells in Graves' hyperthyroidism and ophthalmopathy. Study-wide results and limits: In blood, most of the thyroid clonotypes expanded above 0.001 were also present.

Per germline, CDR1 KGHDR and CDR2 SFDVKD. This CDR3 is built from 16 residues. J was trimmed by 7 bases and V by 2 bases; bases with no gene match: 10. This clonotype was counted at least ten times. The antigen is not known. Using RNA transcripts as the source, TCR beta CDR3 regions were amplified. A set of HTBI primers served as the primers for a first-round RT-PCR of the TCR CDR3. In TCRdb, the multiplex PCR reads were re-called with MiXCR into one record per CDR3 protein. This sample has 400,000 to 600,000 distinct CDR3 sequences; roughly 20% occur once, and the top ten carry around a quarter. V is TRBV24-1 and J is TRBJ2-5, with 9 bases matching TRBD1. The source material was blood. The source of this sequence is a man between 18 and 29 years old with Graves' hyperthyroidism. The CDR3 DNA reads TGTGCCACCAGTGATTCTCCGGGACAGGGAAGGGGGACCCAGTACTTC. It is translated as CATSDSPGQGRGTQYF.